This TCR beta chain appears in the sequencing data of a study of T cells in Graves' hyperthyroidism and ophthalmopathy (dated by TCRdb to the late 2010s). Concerning the study at large: TCR V-J signatures able to tell the groups apart were searched for in a discovery cohort of 90 to 100 patients, of whom fewer than 45 had Graves' ophthalmopathy and roughly 58 had stable Graves' hyperthyroidism. The paper describes TCR Vbeta CDR3 sequencing of 120 to 150 peripheral blood samples, made up of approximately 40 ophthalmopathy patients, around 73 hyperthyroidism patients and 17 progressor patients. Following sampling, methimazole starting at 30 mg daily was given to hyperthyroidism patients, and high-dose intravenous methylprednisolone was given to ophthalmopathy patients. Prospective prediction of ophthalmopathy was tested in an independent validation cohort of fewer than 20 hyperthyroidism patients and roughly 16 patients who later progressed to ophthalmopathy. Thyroid tissue and blood T-cell repertoires from about 6 Graves' hyperthyroidism patients were also compared in the study. The approximately 98 discovery patients were randomly divided into training and test sets at a 7:3 ratio. Beyond this particular receptor, the publication reports: In cross-validation, a model built on a 13 V-J signature told ophthalmopathy apart from stable hyperthyroidism with approximately 90% sensitivity and about 81% specificity, and in testing the same model reached 80%/75%. Most expanded thyroid clonotypes (frequency above 0.001) were also detected in blood, suggesting blood repertoires may reflect thyroid immune responses. Sample size was not statistically predetermined, and blinding of investigators to group allocation was not performed. During validation, the model predicted progression to ophthalmopathy a median of about 5.9 months ahead of onset, with almost 71% sensitivity and 72% to 80% specificity.

This clonotype occurred once. The antigen it binds to is not known. Per-base quality was not reported, and no clone a single base away is much larger than it. One read represents weak support. Amplification of TCR beta CDR3 regions was carried out from RNA transcripts. The first round of RT-PCR for the TCR CDR3 was performed with the HTBI primer set and the Qiagen OneStep RT-PCR kit. Libraries were constructed in a second round of multiplex PCR, after which size selection and purification were carried out. Libraries were sequenced paired-end with 100 bp reads on an Illumina HiSeq2000. Per the source publication's procedure: SOAPnuke was used to process the raw data, removing reads that contained adapters or uncalled bases, had a mean Phred below 15, or lacked an exact match to the constant primer or identifier. COPE v1.2.5 was used to merge the high-quality paired reads, and each unique nucleotide sequence was defined as a clonotype. MiTCR v1.1 was used to align the clonotypes against IMGT TRBV, TRBD and TRBJ reference segments. The analysis included only V-J combinations with a frequency above 0.0001, which together covered about 99% of the repertoires. A TCS score was defined as the ratio between F50 (clonal expansion) and ExV (chaos), using BLOSUM62-based TCRdist between CDR3 peptides within each V-J. Welch's t-statistics and random forest reduced roughly 540 V-J features to 13, which were used in a naive Bayes classifier (R e1071). The similarity between thyroid and blood repertoires was quantified using the Morisita-Horn index. The public reads were run again by TCRdb, first through fastp at Q25 and then through MiXCR, and only productive beta chains were kept. A single entry per CDR3 protein holds the most common genes and DNA from its merged rows. None of the V and J calls come from the authors' own analysis; TCRdb made them. This sample has approximately 510,000 distinct CDR3 sequences in its table, and 46% of those were observed once. 44% of the sample lies in the top ten.

Trimming accounts for 5 bases at V and 10 bases at J, while the number of junction bases matched to no gene is 12. Reading the germline V gene (reference sequence) gives CDR1 PRHDT and CDR2 FYEKMQ. The CDR3 starts with the cysteine, ends with the phenylalanine, and has 14 residues. Only CDR3 DNA remains: 42 bases, in frame from the first base. Any patient with an uncontrolled infection, another autoimmune disease, pregnancy or lactation was excluded. Clinical symptoms, serum thyroxine and TRAb, thyroid ultrasound, and orbital computed tomography formed the basis for the diagnoses. Total RNA was extracted using Trizol reagent, and RNA quality was assessed on an Agilent 2100 Bioanalyzer.

Sample: peripheral blood or thyroid tissue (not recorded which). The clonotype was recovered from an adult woman with Graves' disease, either hyperthyroidism or ophthalmopathy (not recorded which). This chain is built from TRBV13 and TRBJ2-7, and 9 junctional nucleotides match TRBD1. The DNA reads as follows: TGTGCCAGCAGCACCGCCGGGACAGGGACAGGTCAGTACTTC. This is translated as CASSTAGTGTGQYF.